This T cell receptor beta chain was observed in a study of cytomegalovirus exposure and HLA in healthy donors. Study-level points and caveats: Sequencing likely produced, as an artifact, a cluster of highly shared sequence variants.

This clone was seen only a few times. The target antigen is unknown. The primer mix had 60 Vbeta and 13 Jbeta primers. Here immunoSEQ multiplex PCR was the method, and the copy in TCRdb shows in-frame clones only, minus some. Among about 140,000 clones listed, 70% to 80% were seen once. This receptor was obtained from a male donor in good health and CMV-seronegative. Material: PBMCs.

The CDR3 region is CASSRDRGEQYF. In DNA, the CDR3 is TGCGCCAGCAGCCGAGACAGAGGCGAGCAGTACTTC. The J gene is TRBJ2-7, the V gene TRBV4-1, with D possibly TRBD1 on 5 matching bases. CDR3 size: 12 residues. Per the germline V gene, CDR1 is MGHRA and CDR2 is YSYEKL. V was shortened by 4 bases and J by 6 bases, with 10 bases between the two germline ends.